The present TCR beta chain was sequenced within a study of regulatory T cells in long-lasting Graves disease. Study-level points and caveats: Persistent patients shared more public clonotypes (over 2,500) than new patients (nearly 1,000). TRBV28 was favored in persistent disease, as were TRBJ1-2 and TRBJ2-5.

This clonotype came up many times. Its cognate antigen is unknown. As for time point: newly diagnosed GD, antithyroid drugs for less than 3 months. TCR sequences were obtained from RNA taken from PBMCs. Tubes containing EDTA received roughly 8.8 milliliters of drawn peripheral blood. Construction of the TCR beta libraries employed iRepertoire HTBI primers in conjunction with Arm-PCR of CDR3 regions. TCRdb passed the multiplex PCR reads through MiXCR, listing each CDR3 protein once. The sample lists 350,000 to 400,000 distinct CDR3 sequences, 15% occurring once. Trimming took 0 bases from V and 0 from J, leaving 9 bases between them. CDR3 size: 16 residues.

The source is a female donor with Graves disease. The sequences come from peripheral blood mononuclear cells (PBMCs), collected at new diagnosis, from a patient treated with antithyroid drugs. The V and J genes are TRBV12-3 or TRBV12-4 and TRBJ1-5; D is ambiguous. CDR3 loop: CASSLATVYSNQPQHF. Written as DNA, the CDR3 is TGTGCCAGCAGTTTAGCGACCGTCTATAGCAATCAGCCCCAGCATTTT.